The 25 T cell receptor beta chains presented below share a single source sample, sequenced in a study of PD-1 blockade in mismatch repair-deficient tumors (dated by TCRdb to 2017 to 2019). The library was made by the immunoSEQ multiplex PCR assay. As stored in TCRdb, this immuneACCESS dataset retains in-frame rearrangements with V and J assigned. A fraction of the clones does not appear; measured against another copy, unresolved V genes explain less than half of the discrepancy, and the remainder lacks a known reason. For this sample the table gives 100,000 or so clones, of which approximately 83% were detected only once. The ten top clones hold 6.3% of the sample. The specimen was peripheral blood, collected less than 37 weeks after starting pembrolizumab. These receptor sequences come from an adult with mismatch repair-deficient cancer.

This rearrangement joins TRBV2 to TRBJ2-5; 11 positions match TRBD2. This CDR3 region has 15 residues. Germline CDR1 SNHLY, CDR2 FYNNEI. Germline trimming cut 5 bases from V and 5 bases from J; bases unmatched to any gene: 7. CDR3: CASSLLAGGAETQYF. The CDR3 DNA reads TGTGCCAGCAGTCTCCTAGCGGGAGGTGCGGAGACCCAGTACTTC.

The rearrangement joins TRBV5-1 to TRBJ2-3, with a weak D call TRBD2 (6 bases). In germline, CDR1 is SGHRS, CDR2 YFSETQ. Trimming removed 7 bases from V and 1 base from J, with 10 bases in between. This CDR3 comprises 13 residues. The chain's CDR3 is CASHSGGTDTQYF. The DNA for the CDR3 is TGCGCCAGCCACTCGGGGGGCACAGATACGCAGTATTTT.

The chain carries TRBV19 and TRBJ1-5; 8 bases fit TRBD1. Germline V lookup: CDR1 LNHDA, CDR2 SQIVND (reference sequence). CDR3 length: 12 residues. CDR3 sequence reads: CATQGAGQPQHF. In DNA, the CDR3 is TGTGCTACTCAGGGGGCCGGTCAGCCCCAGCATTTT.

The V call is TRBV7-2, the J call TRBJ1-5, with D hard to call. V was trimmed by 5 bases and J by 1 base, leaving 12 bases between them. Germline V CDR1 and CDR2: SGHTA, FQGNSA. The CDR3 extends over 15 amino acids. CDR3 bases: TGTGCCAGCAGCGCGCAGAGTTTAAGCAATCAGCCCCAGCATTTT. Its protein is CASSAQSLSNQPQHF.

The chain combines TRBV19 with TRBJ2-2; no clear D. Deletions cut 7 bases from V and 1 base from J, with 13 bases between. The CDR3 totals 15 residues. Germline V gene data show CDR1 as LNHDA and CDR2 as SQIVND (reference sequence). CDR3: CASTFSPGNTGELFF. The DNA for the CDR3 is TGTGCCAGTACCTTCAGCCCGGGGAACACCGGGGAGCTGTTTTTT.

V is TRBV29-1 and J is TRBJ2-1; no clear D gene. V lost 4 bases and J lost 8, with 27 bases in between. From germline, CDR1 is SQVTM and CDR2 ANQGSEA. This CDR3 spans 17 amino acids. The CDR3 DNA follows: TGCAGCGTTGCGACGCCTCGGTTCTCCCCGTTCCCCGATGAGCAGTTCTTC. This translates into CSVATPRFSPFPDEQFF.

The rearrangement joins TRBV7-9 to TRBJ2-7, with 7 bases that match TRBD2. This CDR3 has 15 residues. Germline-derived CDR1 and CDR2 are SEHNR and FQNEAQ (reference sequence). V gave up 5 bases and J gave up 5 bases; unmatched junction bases: 12. The CDR3 loop is CASSHYGAGADEQYF. The CDR3 region has the DNA TGTGCCAGCAGCCACTACGGGGCGGGAGCGGACGAGCAGTACTTC.

The chain recombines TRBV13 with TRBJ2-1, with TRBD1 identical over 9 bases. Looked up from germline, CDR1 is PRHDT and CDR2 is FYEKMQ (reference sequence). Trimming took 3 bases from V and 6 from J; bases not matched to a gene: 6. This CDR3 spans 15 amino acids. CDR3 residues: CASSLPGQGSNEQFF. CDR3 coding DNA: TGTGCCAGCAGCTTGCCGGGACAGGGTAGCAATGAGCAGTTCTTC.

This clone was detected once. The chain combines TRBV5-8 with TRBJ1-2, with unresolved D. Trimming removed 2 bases at V and 0 bases at J, with 11 bases between. Germline V gene data show CDR1 as SGHTS and CDR2 as YDEGEE. The CDR3 is made up of 15 amino acids. CDR3 residues: CASSFLGVSNYGYTF. CDR3 DNA: TGTGCCAGCAGCTTCCTCGGGGTCTCTAACTATGGCTACACCTTC.

This clone was observed a handful of times. This chain uses TRBV4-1 with TRBJ1-2; weak D call: TRBD1 (5 bases). V was trimmed by 3 bases and J by 2 bases, leaving 13 bases between them. The germline V gene encodes CDR1 MGHRA and CDR2 YSYEKL. The CDR3 consists of 15 residues. CDR3 coding DNA: TGCGCCAGCAGCCACTCCCAGACAGCCAACTATGGCTACACCTTC. Protein product: CASSHSQTANYGYTF.

In this sample, this clone turned up once. This rearrangement joins TRBV9 to TRBJ2-2, with D possibly TRBD1 on 6 matching bases. CDR1 and CDR2 from the germline V gene are SGDLS and YYNGEE. This CDR3 spans 20 amino acids. The V and J ends lost 2 bases and 4 bases respectively, with 27 bases between them. This chain's CDR3 is CASSVREVSGVLRGTGELFF. The CDR3 nucleotides are TGTGCCAGCAGCGTCCGAGAGGTCTCAGGGGTTCTTAGGGGCACCGGGGAGCTGTTTTTT.

V gene TRBV28 combines with J gene TRBJ1-5; 7 nucleotides line up with TRBD1. CDR3 length equals 15 residues. The junction had 5 bases not matched to a gene; V was cut back by 1 base and J by 5 bases. Per the germline V gene, CDR1 is MDHEN and CDR2 is SYDVKM. The DNA of the CDR3 is TGTGCCAGCAGTTTATCCTCCAGGGGGTATCAGCCCCAGCATTTT. Translation: CASSLSSRGYQPQHF. The full variable domain, completed using reference TRBV28 and TRBJ1-5, is DVKVTQSSRYLVKRTGEKVFLECVQDMDHENMFWYRQDPGLGLRLIYFSYDVKMKEKGDIPEGYSVSREKKERFSLILESASTNQTSMYLCASSLSSRGYQPQHFGDGTRLSIL.

J is TRBJ1-2 and V is TRBV6-6; TRBD1 aligns across 7 bases. Germline V gene sequence: CDR1 MNHNY, CDR2 SVGAGI (reference sequence). V trimming: 2 bases; J trimming: 4 bases; junction bases outside the gene matches: 4. The CDR3 sequence is 14 residues long. CDR3 sequence: CASSYDREGYGYTF. In nucleotides, the CDR3 is TGTGCCAGCAGTTACGACAGGGAAGGCTATGGCTACACCTTC.

The chain links TRBV5-6 to TRBJ2-3; D remains ambiguous. The V and J ends lost 0 bases and 0 bases respectively, with 5 bases between them. This CDR3 comprises 14 residues. Germline CDR1 SGHDT, CDR2 YYEEEE. Here the CDR3 DNA reads TGTGCCAGCAGCTTGGGGGCTAGCACAGATACGCAGTATTTT. Translation gives CASSLGASTDTQYF.

This chain uses TRBV27 with TRBJ2-6; no clear D gene. The germline CDR1 and CDR2 sequences are MNHEY and SMNVEV (reference sequence). The CDR3 loop spans 14 amino acids. V was pared by 7 bases and J by 2 bases, with 9 bases between. In nucleotides, the CDR3 is TGTGCCAGCACGTTACGGGCTGGGGCCAACGTCCTGACTTTC. Translation gives CASTLRAGANVLTF.

This chain connects TRBV7-9 to TRBJ2-3; D tentatively reads TRBD1 or TRBD2 (6 bases each). CDR1 SEHNR and CDR2 FQNEAQ come from the germline V gene (reference sequence). The CDR3 contains 13 residues. The V gene lost 6 bases and the J gene lost 4 bases, with 11 bases spanning the gap. The CDR3 here is CASSPRGPDTQYF. CDR3 nucleotide sequence: TGTGCCAGCAGTCCCCGGGGGCCAGATACGCAGTATTTT.

A single count supports this clone. This chain links TRBV9 with TRBJ2-7; TRBD2 matches at 12 bases. The length of the CDR3 is 18 residues. Germline V gene sequence: CDR1 SGDLS, CDR2 YYNGEE. The V gene end was trimmed by 0 bases and the J gene end by 4 bases; junction bases not matched to a gene: 11. The CDR3 reads CASSVGLAGDSLAYEQYF. DNA of the CDR3: TGTGCCAGCAGCGTAGGACTAGCGGGAGATTCTTTGGCGTACGAGCAGTACTTC.

The rearrangement joins TRBV6-5 to TRBJ2-5, with 11 bases lining up with TRBD1. The CDR3 sequence is 15 residues long. Germline CDR1 is MNHEY and CDR2 is SVGAGI. After removal of 4 bases from V and 5 bases from J, the junction contained 6 bases not matched to a gene. CDR3 amino acids: CASSWTGGSGETQYF. DNA for the CDR3: TGTGCCAGCAGTTGGACAGGGGGCTCGGGGGAGACCCAGTACTTC.

Only one count was recorded for this clone. The rearrangement uses TRBV27 and TRBJ2-7; 8 bases map to TRBD2. V shed 5 bases, J shed 4 bases, and the junction held 10 bases outside the gene matches. The CDR3 consists of 15 residues. Per the germline V gene, CDR1 is MNHEY and CDR2 is SMNVEV (reference sequence). CDR3 sequence reads: CASSNFREGLYEQYF. The DNA of the CDR3 is TGTGCCAGCAGTAATTTCCGGGAGGGCCTTTACGAGCAGTACTTC.

This clone was observed a few times. The chain is built from TRBV6-1 and TRBJ2-4, with 9 positions matching TRBD1. Trimming at V came to 1 base and at J to 4 bases, leaving 11 bases not matched to a gene. This CDR3 spans 18 amino acids. The V gene's germline CDR1 is MNHNS and CDR2 SASEGT. The chain's CDR3 is CASSEEGGQGGGKNIQYF. The CDR3, as DNA: TGTGCCAGCAGTGAAGAAGGGGGACAGGGCGGAGGTAAAAACATTCAGTACTTC.

The chain couples TRBV6-4 to TRBJ2-1, with 8 bases aligning to TRBD1. The CDR3 runs to 16 residues. Germline CDR1 MRHNA, CDR2 SNTAGT. V was clipped by 4 bases and J by 7 bases; unmatched bases: 12. The CDR3 protein is CASSVELQGALNEQFF. The CDR3 bases are TGTGCCAGCAGTGTCGAACTTCAGGGGGCTCTGAATGAGCAGTTCTTC.

V is TRBV28 and J is TRBJ2-7; maybe TRBD2 (6 bases). This CDR3 contains 12 residues. Germline assignment: CDR1 MDHEN and CDR2 SYDVKM. V was shortened by 9 bases and J by 2 bases, with 11 bases between the two germline ends. CDR3 loop: CASGAGPYEQYF. The CDR3, as DNA: TGTGCCAGTGGCGCGGGGCCCTACGAGCAGTACTTC.

The genes are TRBV6-5 and TRBJ2-5, with D possibly being TRBD1 or TRBD2 (6 bases each). V shed 8 bases and J shed 0 bases, with 10 bases lying between them. The CDR3 length is 13 residues. From germline, CDR1 is MNHEY and CDR2 SVGAGI. For the CDR3, the DNA is TGTGCCAGCTCGAGGGGGGACCAAGAGACCCAGTACTTC. Amino acid sequence: CASSRGDQETQYF.

This clone was found a few times. J is TRBJ1-5 and V is TRBV7-2; TRBD1 might be the D (6 bases). This CDR3 comprises 14 residues. Germline V CDR1 and CDR2: SGHTA, FQGNSA. Trimming took off 5 bases at V and 5 bases at J, with 13 bases between the two ends. CDR3 in amino acids: CASSQTGRDQPQHF. The CDR3 nucleotides are TGTGCCAGCAGCCAGACAGGAAGAGATCAGCCCCAGCATTTT.

V usage is TRBV12-5 and J usage is TRBJ1-2; D gene ambiguous. This CDR3 region has 14 residues. The germline V gene has CDR1 LGHNT and CDR2 FRNRAP. Trimming pared 5 bases from V and 7 bases from J, leaving 17 bases between. The CDR3 DNA follows: TGTGCTAGTGGTCTACACGTGGGTCATATTGGCTACACCTTC. This encodes CASGLHVGHIGYTF.